This TCR beta chain was documented in a study of shared clonotypes between healthy human individuals. With V trimmed by 5 bases and J by 1 base, 7 bases remained unmatched. Looked up from germline, CDR1 is SGHVS and CDR2 is FNYEAQ. The CDR3 contains 15 residues. On this clone itself: Its antigen remains unknown.

Genomic DNA belonging to each subset was distributed in equal measure over several immunoSEQ plates. The protocol was immunoSEQ multiplex PCR, while the TCRdb copy is restricted to in-frame clones and leaves out a portion. This table has about 800,000 clones, about 96% appearing once. Study-level points and caveats: The diversity represented, both genetic and in exposure history, was limited by few donors.

In the naive CD8 group, cells lacked CD45RO and were positively selected for CCR7, so terminally differentiated effector memory CD45RA+ cells were left out. HIV-negative, healthy adults without recent acute infections or vaccinations were the donors. The chain employs TRBV7-6 and TRBJ2-7, with 8 bases lining up with TRBD2. The material sequenced was naive CD8+ T cells sorted from blood. The origin of this receptor is a man younger than 45 in good health. CDR3: CASSAGGERSYEQYF. The CDR3 DNA sequence: TGTGCCAGCAGCGCCGGGGGGGAGCGTTCCTACGAGCAGTACTTC. The complete variable domain, with remaining parts taken from reference TRBV7-6 and TRBJ2-7, reads GAGVSQSPRYKVTKRGQDVALRCDPISGHVSLYWYRQALGQGPEFLTYFNYEAQQDKSGLPNDRFSAERPEGSISTLTIQRTEQRDSAMYRCASSAGGERSYEQYFGPGTRLTVT.